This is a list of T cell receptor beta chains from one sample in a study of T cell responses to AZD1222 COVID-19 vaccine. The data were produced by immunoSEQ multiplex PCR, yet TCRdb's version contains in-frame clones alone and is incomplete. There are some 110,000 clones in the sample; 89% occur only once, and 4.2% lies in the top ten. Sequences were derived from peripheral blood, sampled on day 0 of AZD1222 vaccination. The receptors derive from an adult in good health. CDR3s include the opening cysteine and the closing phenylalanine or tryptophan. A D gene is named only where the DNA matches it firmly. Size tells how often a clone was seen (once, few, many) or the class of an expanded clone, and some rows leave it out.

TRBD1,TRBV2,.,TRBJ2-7,TGTGCCAGCAGGGATTTTGACAGGGCCTACGAGCAGTACTTC,CASRDFDRAYEQYF
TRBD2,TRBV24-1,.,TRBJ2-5,TGTGCCACCAGTGATCCGGGGACTAGTCGGGAGACCCAGTACTTC,CATSDPGTSRETQYF
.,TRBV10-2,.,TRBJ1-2,TGCGCCAGCACCCCCGGGCAGGCTTCCTATGGCTACACCTTC,CASTPGQASYGYTF
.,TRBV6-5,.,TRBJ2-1,TGTGCCAGCAGTTACTCGTTGGTCGAACCCCAAATTGAGCAGTTCTTC,CASSYSLVEPQIEQFF
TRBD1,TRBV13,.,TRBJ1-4,TGTGCCAGCAGCTTAAGGGGGACAGCAGATGAAAAACTGTTTTTT,CASSLRGTADEKLFF
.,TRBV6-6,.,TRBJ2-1,TGTGCCAGCAGTCGCCCCGGACAAAACAATGAGCAGTTCTTC,CASSRPGQNNEQFF
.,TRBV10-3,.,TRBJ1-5,TGTGCCATCAGTCGGCAGGGAGGGCCTGATCAGCCCCAGCATTTT,CAISRQGGPDQPQHF
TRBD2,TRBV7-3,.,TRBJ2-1,TGTGCCAGCAGCCTAAGGACTAGTCAGGAGCAGTTCTTC,CASSLRTSQEQFF
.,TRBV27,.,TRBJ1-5,TGTGCCAGCAGCTCCGGGGGCAATCAGCCCCAGCATTTT,CASSSGGNQPQHF
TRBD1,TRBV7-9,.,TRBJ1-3,TGTGCCAGCCAGGGGGGACCAGAAAACACCATATATTTT,CASQGGPENTIYF
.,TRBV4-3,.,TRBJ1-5,TGCGCCAGCAGCCAGGATGCGGACAACAATCAGCCCCAGCATTTT,CASSQDADNNQPQHF
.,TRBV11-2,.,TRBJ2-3,TGTGCCAGCAGCTCGGTGACCAGTGTCGACTTTTGGGCGCAGTATTTT,CASSSVTSVDFWAQYF
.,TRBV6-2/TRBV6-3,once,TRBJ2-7,TGTGCCAGCAGTCGCGCAGGGTACTCCTACGAGCAGTACTTC,CASSRAGYSYEQYF
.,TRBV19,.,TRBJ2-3,TGTGCCAGTAGTATATCGCTGCAGGATACGCAGTATTTT,CASSISLQDTQYF
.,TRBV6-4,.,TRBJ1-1,TGTGCCAGCAGTGCTCCTGAAGCTTTCTTT,CASSAPEAFF
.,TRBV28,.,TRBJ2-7,TGTGCCAGCAGCACCCCTACAGGGCAGGGGGGAGAGCAGTACTTC,CASSTPTGQGGEQYF
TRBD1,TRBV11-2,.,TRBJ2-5,TGTGCCAGCAGCGATCGAACAGGGGTGGAGACCCAGTACTTC,CASSDRTGVETQYF